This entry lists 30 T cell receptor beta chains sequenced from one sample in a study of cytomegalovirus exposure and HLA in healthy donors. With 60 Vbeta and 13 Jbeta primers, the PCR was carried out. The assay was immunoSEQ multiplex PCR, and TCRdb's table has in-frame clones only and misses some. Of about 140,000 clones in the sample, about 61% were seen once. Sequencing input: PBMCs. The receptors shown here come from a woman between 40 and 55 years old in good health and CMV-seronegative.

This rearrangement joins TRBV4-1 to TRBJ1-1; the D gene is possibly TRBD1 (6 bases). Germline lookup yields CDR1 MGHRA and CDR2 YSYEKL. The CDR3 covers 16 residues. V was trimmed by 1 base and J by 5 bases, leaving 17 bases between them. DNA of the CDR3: TGCGCCAGCAGCCAAGGATCAGGGGAAGGTAAGACTGAAGCTTTCTTT. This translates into CASSQGSGEGKTEAFF.

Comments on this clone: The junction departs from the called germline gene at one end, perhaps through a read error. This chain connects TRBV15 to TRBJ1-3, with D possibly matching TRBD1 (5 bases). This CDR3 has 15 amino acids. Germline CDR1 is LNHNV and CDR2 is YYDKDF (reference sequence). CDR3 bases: TGTGCCACCAGCGGAGATCAAGGGGCTGGAAACACCATATATTTT. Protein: CATSGDQGAGNTIYF.

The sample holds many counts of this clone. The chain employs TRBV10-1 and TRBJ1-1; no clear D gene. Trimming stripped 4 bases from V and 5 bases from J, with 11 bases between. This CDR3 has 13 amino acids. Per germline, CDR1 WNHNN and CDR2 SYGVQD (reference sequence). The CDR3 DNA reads TGCGCCAGCAGTGCCCGGGAGAAAACTGAAGCTTTCTTT. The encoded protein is CASSAREKTEAFF.

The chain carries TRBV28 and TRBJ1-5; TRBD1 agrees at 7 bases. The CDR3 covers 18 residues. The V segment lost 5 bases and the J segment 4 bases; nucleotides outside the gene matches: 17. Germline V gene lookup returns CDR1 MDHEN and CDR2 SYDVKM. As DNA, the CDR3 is TGTGCCAGCAGTCCCGCCCACCCGCGACAGGGACGGAATCAGCCCCAGCATTTT. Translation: CASSPAHPRQGRNQPQHF.

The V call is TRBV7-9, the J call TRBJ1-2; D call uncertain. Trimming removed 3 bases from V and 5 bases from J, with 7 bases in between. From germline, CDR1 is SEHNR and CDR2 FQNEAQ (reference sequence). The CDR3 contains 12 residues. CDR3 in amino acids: CASSLVAYGYTF. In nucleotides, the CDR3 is TGTGCCAGCAGCTTGGTGGCTTATGGCTACACCTTC.

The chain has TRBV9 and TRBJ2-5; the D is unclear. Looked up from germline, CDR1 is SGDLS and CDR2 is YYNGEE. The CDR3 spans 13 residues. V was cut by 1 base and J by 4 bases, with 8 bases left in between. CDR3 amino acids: CASSVSQRETQYF. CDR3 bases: TGTGCCAGCAGCGTATCACAGAGAGAGACCCAGTACTTC.

The CDR3 sequence: CASSLESRSGGYTF. CDR3 DNA sequence: TGTGCCAGCAGCTTAGAGTCCAGATCGGGGGGCTACACCTTC. The chain couples TRBV7-9 to TRBJ1-2; unclear D gene. With 1 base removed from V and 8 bases from J, the gap between germline ends came to 14 bases. CDR1 is SEHNR and CDR2 is FQNEAQ in the germline V gene (reference sequence). The CDR3 consists of 14 residues.

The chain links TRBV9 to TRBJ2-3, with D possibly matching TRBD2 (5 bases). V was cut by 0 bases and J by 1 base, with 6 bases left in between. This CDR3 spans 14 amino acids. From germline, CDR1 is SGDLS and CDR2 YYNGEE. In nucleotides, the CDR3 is TGTGCCAGCAGCGTAGGAGGGCGCACAGATACGCAGTATTTT. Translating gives CASSVGGRTDTQYF.

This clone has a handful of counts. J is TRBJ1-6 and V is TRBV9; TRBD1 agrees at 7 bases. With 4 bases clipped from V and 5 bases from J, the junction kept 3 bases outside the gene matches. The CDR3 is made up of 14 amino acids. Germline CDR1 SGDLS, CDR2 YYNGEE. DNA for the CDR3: TGTGCCAGCAGCTGGGACAGTGATAATTCACCCCTCCACTTT. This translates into CASSWDSDNSPLHF.

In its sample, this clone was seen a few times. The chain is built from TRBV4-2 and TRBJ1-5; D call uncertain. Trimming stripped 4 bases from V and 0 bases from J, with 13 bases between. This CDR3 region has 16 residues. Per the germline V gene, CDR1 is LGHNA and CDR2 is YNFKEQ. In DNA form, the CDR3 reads TGTGCCAGCAGCCCTCAGGATGCTTATAGCAATCAGCCCCAGCATTTT. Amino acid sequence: CASSPQDAYSNQPQHF.

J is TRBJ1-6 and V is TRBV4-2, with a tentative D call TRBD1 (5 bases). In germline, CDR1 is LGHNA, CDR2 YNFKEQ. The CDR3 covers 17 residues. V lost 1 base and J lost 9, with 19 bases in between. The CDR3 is CASSQGGGWYHGSPLHF. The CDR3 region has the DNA TGTGCCAGCAGCCAAGGGGGGGGGTGGTACCATGGTTCACCCCTCCACTTT.

This CDR3 is CASSPGQWSNSPLHF. The CDR3 DNA is TGTGCCAGCAGTCCGGGACAGTGGAGTAATTCACCCCTCCACTTT. The rearrangement links TRBV6-1 to TRBJ1-6; 7 bases map to TRBD1. Germline values: CDR1 MNHNS, CDR2 SASEGT. V was pared by 5 bases and J by 6 bases, with 7 bases of the junction left unmatched. CDR3 length: 15 residues.

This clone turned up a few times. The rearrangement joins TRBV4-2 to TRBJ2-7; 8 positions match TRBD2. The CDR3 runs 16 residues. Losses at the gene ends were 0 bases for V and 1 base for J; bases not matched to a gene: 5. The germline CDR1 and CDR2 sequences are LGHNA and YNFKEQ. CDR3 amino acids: CASSQEFGGGSYEQYF. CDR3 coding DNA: TGTGCCAGCAGCCAAGAGTTTGGCGGGGGGTCCTACGAGCAGTACTTC.

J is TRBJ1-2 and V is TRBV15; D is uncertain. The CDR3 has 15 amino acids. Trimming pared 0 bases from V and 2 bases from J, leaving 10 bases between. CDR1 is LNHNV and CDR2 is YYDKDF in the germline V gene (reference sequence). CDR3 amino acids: CATSRDIGENYGYTF. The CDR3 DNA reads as TGTGCCACCAGCAGAGATATCGGGGAAAACTATGGCTACACCTTC.

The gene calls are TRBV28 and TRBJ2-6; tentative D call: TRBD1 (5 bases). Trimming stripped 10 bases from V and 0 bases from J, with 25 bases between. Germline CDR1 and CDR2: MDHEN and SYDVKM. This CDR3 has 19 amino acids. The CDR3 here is CAIGSPPGQGNSGANVLTF. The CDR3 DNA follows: TGTGCCATCGGTTCACCCCCCGGGCAGGGAAACTCTGGGGCCAACGTCCTGACTTTC.

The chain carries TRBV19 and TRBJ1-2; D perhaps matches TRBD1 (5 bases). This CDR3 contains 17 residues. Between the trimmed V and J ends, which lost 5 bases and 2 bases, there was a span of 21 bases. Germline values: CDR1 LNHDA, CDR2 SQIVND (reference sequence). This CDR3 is CASSARGALEGNYGYTF. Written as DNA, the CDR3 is TGTGCCAGTAGTGCCCGCGGGGCCTTAGAGGGGAACTATGGCTACACCTTC.

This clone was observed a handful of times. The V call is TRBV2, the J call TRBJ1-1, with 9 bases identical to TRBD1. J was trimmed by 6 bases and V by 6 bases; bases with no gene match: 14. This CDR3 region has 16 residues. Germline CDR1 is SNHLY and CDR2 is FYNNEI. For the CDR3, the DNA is TGTGCCAGCAGATCACAGGGGGCCTATCGGGGGGCTGAAGCTTTCTTT. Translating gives CASRSQGAYRGAEAFF.

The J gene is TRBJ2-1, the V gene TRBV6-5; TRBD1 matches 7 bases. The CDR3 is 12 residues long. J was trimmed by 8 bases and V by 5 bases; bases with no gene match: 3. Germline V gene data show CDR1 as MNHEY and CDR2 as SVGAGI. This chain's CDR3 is CASSKGADEQFF. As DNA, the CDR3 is TGTGCCAGCAGTAAGGGGGCCGATGAGCAGTTCTTC.

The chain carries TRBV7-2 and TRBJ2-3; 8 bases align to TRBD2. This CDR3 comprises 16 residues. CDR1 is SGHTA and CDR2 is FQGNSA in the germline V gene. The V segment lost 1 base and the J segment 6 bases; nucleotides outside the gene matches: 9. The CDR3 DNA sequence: TGTGCCAGCAGCTTAGGGGGGTTAGCGGGGTTGGATACGCAGTATTTT. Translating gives CASSLGGLAGLDTQYF.

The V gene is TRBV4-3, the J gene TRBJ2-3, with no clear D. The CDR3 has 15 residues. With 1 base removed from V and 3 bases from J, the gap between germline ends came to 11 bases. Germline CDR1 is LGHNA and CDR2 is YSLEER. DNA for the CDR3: TGCGCCAGCAGCCAAGTTGACGTACTAACAGATACGCAGTATTTT. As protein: CASSQVDVLTDTQYF.

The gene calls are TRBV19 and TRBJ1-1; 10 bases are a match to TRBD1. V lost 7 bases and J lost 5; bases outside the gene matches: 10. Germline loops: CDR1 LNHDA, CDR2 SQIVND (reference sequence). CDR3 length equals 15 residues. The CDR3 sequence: CASKAGTGAGTEAFF. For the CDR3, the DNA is TGTGCCAGTAAAGCCGGGACAGGGGCGGGGACTGAAGCTTTCTTT.

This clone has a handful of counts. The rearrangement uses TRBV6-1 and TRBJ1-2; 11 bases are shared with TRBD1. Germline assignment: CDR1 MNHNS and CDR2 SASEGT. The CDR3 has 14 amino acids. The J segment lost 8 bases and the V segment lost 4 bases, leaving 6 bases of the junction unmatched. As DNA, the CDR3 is TGTGCCAGCAGTGGGAGGACAGGGGGCTCCGGCTACACCTTC. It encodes CASSGRTGGSGYTF.

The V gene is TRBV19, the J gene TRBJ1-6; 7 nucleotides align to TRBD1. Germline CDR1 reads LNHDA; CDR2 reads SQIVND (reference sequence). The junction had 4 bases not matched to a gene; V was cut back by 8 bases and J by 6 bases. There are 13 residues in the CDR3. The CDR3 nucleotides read TGTGCCAGTTCGACAGGGACTAATTCACCCCTCCACTTT. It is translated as CASSTGTNSPLHF.

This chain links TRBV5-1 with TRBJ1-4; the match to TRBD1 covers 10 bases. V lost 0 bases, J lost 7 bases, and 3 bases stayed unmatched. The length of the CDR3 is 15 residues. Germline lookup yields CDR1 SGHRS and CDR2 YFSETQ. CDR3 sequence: CASSLAGDRGEKLFF. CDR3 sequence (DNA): TGCGCCAGCAGCTTGGCCGGGGACAGGGGTGAAAAACTGTTTTTT.

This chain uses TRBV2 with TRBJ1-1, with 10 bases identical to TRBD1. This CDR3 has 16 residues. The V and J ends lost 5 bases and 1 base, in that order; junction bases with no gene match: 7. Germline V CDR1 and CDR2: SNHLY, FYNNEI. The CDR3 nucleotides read TGTGCCAGCAGTTGGGACAGGGGACGCGAGAACACTGAAGCTTTCTTT. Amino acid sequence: CASSWDRGRENTEAFF.

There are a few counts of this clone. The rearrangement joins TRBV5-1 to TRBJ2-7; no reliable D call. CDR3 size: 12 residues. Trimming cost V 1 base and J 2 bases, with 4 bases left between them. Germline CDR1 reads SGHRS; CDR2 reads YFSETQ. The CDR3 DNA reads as TGCGCCAGCAGCTTGACAGCCTACGAGCAGTACTTC. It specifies CASSLTAYEQYF.

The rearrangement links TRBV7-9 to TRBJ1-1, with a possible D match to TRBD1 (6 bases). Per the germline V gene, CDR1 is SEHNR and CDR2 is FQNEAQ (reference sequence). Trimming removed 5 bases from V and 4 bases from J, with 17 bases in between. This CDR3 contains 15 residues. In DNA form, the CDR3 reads TGTGCCAGCAGCCGATCGACAGGCTATAGCACTGAAGCTTTCTTT. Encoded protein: CASSRSTGYSTEAFF.

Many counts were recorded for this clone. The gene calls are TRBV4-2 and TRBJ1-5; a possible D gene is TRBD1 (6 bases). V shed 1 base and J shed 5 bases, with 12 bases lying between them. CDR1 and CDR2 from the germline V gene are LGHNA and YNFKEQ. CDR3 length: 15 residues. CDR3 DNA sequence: TGTGCCAGCAGCCAAGCAGGGGTTAGTGATCAGCCCCAGCATTTT. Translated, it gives CASSQAGVSDQPQHF.

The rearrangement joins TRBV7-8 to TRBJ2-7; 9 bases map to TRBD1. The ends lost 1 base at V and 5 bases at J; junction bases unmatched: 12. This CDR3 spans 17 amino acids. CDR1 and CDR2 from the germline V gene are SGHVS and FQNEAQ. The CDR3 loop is CASSLEVLGQGYNEQYF. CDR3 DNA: TGTGCCAGCAGCTTAGAAGTCTTGGGACAGGGCTACAACGAGCAGTACTTC.

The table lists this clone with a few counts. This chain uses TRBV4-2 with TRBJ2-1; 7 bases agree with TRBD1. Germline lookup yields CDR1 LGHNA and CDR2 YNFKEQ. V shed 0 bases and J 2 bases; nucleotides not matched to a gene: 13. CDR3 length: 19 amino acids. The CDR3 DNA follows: TGTGCCAGCAGCCAAGATCCCCAGGCGAAGGGGGCGGCCTACAATGAGCAGTTCTTC. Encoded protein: CASSQDPQAKGAAYNEQFF.